This T cell receptor beta chain was captured in a study of blood T cell repertoires in COVID-19 (dated by TCRdb to 2020 to 2022). At the level of the whole study: Samples from collaborators originated in the United States, Italy and Spain and spanned both the acute and convalescent phases of COVID-19. Deeply sampled blood TCRbeta repertoires from subjects exposed to, actively infected with, or recovered from COVID-19 were included in the dataset. Where HLA class I and class II types were available, the types were taken from metadata supplied by the sample provider, not from assay-based typing. Samples were obtained from the ongoing ImmuneRACE study (first 160 participants) and from 1,254 subjects provided by 6 global collaborators. The material from the prospective study consisted of cDNA or gDNA derived from T cells, B-cell-depleted T cells, or PBMCs. A freely available public database, intended as a resource for researchers studying the immune response to SARS-CoV-2, is where the repertoires were released. Nearly every sample came with metadata listing a de-identified subject ID, COVID-19 status, age in years and sex. What the authors observed across the whole study: The quantity of clinical and demographic metadata differed by source and by participant and was supplied without curation.

The CDR3 runs 14 residues from the cysteine to the phenylalanine. The only DNA kept is the CDR3, 42 bases in frame from the first base. The germline V gene specifies KGHSH as CDR1 and LQKENI as CDR2. Between the V and J ends, shortened by 2 bases and 2 bases respectively, the junction contains 10 bases. TCRbeta CDR3 regions were amplified from genomic DNA by means of the immunoSEQ Assay, a bias-controlled multiplex PCR. Turning to the authors' computational methods: Within the assay, amplification of reference gene primers was used to estimate how many nucleated cells each sample contained. Sequence reads were collapsed and filtered to measure the absolute abundance of every unique TCRbeta CDR3 rearrangement. Productive Simpson clonality was computed per sample as the square root of Simpson's diversity index over productive rearrangements. This is the immuneACCESS table as TCRdb keeps it, with only in-frame sequences that have V and J called. A part of the clones is gone; compared with another copy, unresolved V genes explain less than half, and the rest is unexplained. V and J calls and clone size are given by that table; D and trimming were obtained from the DNA. The sample contains about 120,000 clones, around 88% of them found a single time. The ten largest clonotypes hold around 0.81% of the sample.

Each collaborating institution followed its own protocols to collect whole blood in K2EDTA tubes. Collaborator samples were shipped for TCRbeta analysis as frozen whole blood, isolated PBMCs, or DNA extracted from either sample type. A note on this clone: Its antigen has not been determined. The sample holds no much larger clone one base away, and base qualities are not on file.

The material sequenced was peripheral blood. This TCR was sampled from a woman aged 45-65 years with active or convalescent COVID-19. The rearrangement joined TRBV18 to TRBJ2-7; the D segment cannot be called with confidence. The CDR3 here reads CASSPLAQTYEQYF. The sequence in DNA is TGTGCCAGCTCACCATTGGCACAGACCTACGAGCAGTACTTC.